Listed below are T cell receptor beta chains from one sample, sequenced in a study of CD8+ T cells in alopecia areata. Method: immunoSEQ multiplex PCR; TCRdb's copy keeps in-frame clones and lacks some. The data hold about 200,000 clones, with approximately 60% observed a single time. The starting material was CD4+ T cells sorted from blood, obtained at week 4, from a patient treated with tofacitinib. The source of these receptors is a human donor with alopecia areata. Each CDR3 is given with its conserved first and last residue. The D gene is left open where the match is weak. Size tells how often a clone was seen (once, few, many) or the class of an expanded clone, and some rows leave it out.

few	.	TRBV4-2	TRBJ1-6	TGTGCCAGCAGCCAAGACAGGGCGGGGAGTTCACCCCTCCACTTT	CASSQDRAGSSPLHF
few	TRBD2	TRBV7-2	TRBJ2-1	TGTGCCAGCAGCCCCCAGGGTAGCGGGGTCTACAATGAGCAGTTCTTC	CASSPQGSGVYNEQFF
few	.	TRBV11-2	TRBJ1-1	TGTGCCAGCAGCCAAAGGGGGTGGACTTTCTTT	CASSQRGWTFF
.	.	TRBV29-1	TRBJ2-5	TGCAGCGCATGTGGGGAGAGAGTACCTCAAGAGACCCAGTACTTC	CSACGERVPQETQYF
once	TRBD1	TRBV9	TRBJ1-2	TGTGCCAGCAGCGTGGGGACAGGGGGGCGAGTTGGCTACACCTTC	CASSVGTGGRVGYTF
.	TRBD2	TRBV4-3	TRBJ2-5	TGCGCCAGCAGCCAAGTAGCGGGGGTAGGAGAGACCCAGTACTTC	CASSQVAGVGETQYF
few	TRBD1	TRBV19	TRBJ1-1	TGTGCCAACGTCCCACCCCGGGACAGACAACCCTGGTGGGTGGACACTGAAGCTTTCTTT	CANVPPRDRQPWWVDTEAFF
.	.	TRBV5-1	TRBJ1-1	TGCGCCAGCAGCTTCGGTCTCAACACTGAAGCTTTCTTT	CASSFGLNTEAFF
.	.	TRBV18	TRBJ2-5	TGTGCCAGCTCACCGGGGTTAGTGGAGGAGACCCAGTACTTC	CASSPGLVEETQYF
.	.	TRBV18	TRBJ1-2	TGTGCCAGCTCACCCGCCACAGGGTCTGGCTACACCTTC	CASSPATGSGYTF